This T cell receptor beta chain stems from a study of a mutant IDH1 vaccine in newly diagnosed glioma. At the level of the study: Patients got their first vaccination 4-6 weeks after radiotherapy alone, or with temozolomide cycles. Those enrolled had earlier been treated with radiotherapy, temozolomide, or both, mostly both.

In regard to this clone: The antigen is not known.

The time point denotes: week 35, safety follow-up. Vaccination comprised doses that each held 300 ug of mutant IDH1 20-mer peptide, plus topical imiquimod. V lost 0 bases to trimming and J lost 0 bases; unmatched junction nucleotides: 2. Germline CDR1 and CDR2: LGHNA and YNFKEQ. The CDR3 runs to 16 residues. The protocol was immunoSEQ multiplex PCR, while the TCRdb copy is restricted to in-frame clones and leaves out a portion. This table has tens of thousands of clones, about four fifths appearing once. The sequence was collected from a man aged 30-40 years with glioma. The sample in question was PBMCs, obtained from a glioma patient whose treatment included an IDH1 peptide vaccine. The J gene is TRBJ2-7, the V gene TRBV4-2, with 10 bases fitting TRBD1. The CDR3 DNA reads TGTGCCAGCAGCCAAGATGGGGACAGGGGCTCCTACGAGCAGTACTTC. It is translated as CASSQDGDRGSYEQYF.